The 23 T cell receptor beta chains in this list originate from one sample, sequenced in a study of blood T cell repertoires in COVID-19. The assay was immunoSEQ multiplex PCR, and TCRdb's table has in-frame clones only and misses some. The repertoire holds over 200,000 clones, with roughly nine tenths as singletons. Sample: peripheral blood. The receptor source for this set is a man in his 60s who had recovered from COVID-19.

The J gene is TRBJ1-6, the V gene TRBV18; D gene unclear. The germline V gene has CDR1 KGHSH and CDR2 LQKENI. This CDR3 spans 15 amino acids. V was clipped by 3 bases and J by 8 bases, with 14 bases between them. Here the CDR3 reads CASSPGDGGYSPLHF. The CDR3 region has the DNA TGTGCCAGCTCACCCGGTGACGGAGGTTATTCACCCCTCCACTTT.

In regard to this clone: Other nucleotide sequences in the sample specify the same CDR3. The chain uses TRBV10-3 and TRBJ2-1; 9 nucleotides agree with TRBD2. CDR1 and CDR2 from the germline V gene are ENHRY and SYGVKD. This CDR3 spans 14 amino acids. The V and J ends lost 8 bases and 4 bases, in that order; junction bases with no gene match: 6. In DNA, the CDR3 is TGTGCCATCTCAATTAGCGGGAGTTACAATGAGCAGTTCTTC. It translates to CAISISGSYNEQFF.

The CDR3 reads CSVEPRGAGELFF. Written as DNA, the CDR3 is TGCAGCGTTGAACCCAGGGGCGCCGGGGAGCTGTTTTTT. This chain uses TRBV29-1 with TRBJ2-2; D possibly corresponds to TRBD1 (6 bases). This CDR3 contains 13 residues. Trimming took off 2 bases at V and 6 bases at J, with 10 bases between the two ends. Germline V CDR1 and CDR2: SQVTM, ANQGSEA.

CDR3 residues: CASSARGTSGRRGLYNEQFF. The CDR3 DNA reads as TGTGCCAGCAGTGCACGAGGGACTAGCGGGAGAAGAGGACTTTACAATGAGCAGTTCTTC. J is TRBJ2-1 and V is TRBV27; TRBD2 matches 14 bases. V lost 5 bases, J lost 4 bases, and 16 bases stayed unmatched. The CDR3 has 20 residues. The germline V gene encodes CDR1 MNHEY and CDR2 SMNVEV (reference sequence).

In DNA, the CDR3 is TGCGCCAGCAGCTTGCCCCGGGACAGGGATAATTCACCCCTCCACTTT. Residues: CASSLPRDRDNSPLHF. The chain employs TRBV5-1 and TRBJ1-6; 9 bases fit TRBD1. Germline CDR1 is SGHRS and CDR2 is YFSETQ. The CDR3 sequence is 16 residues long. Losses at the gene ends were 1 base for V and 5 bases for J; bases not matched to a gene: 4.

The V call is TRBV5-4, the J call TRBJ2-5, with a tentative D call TRBD2 (7 bases). The CDR3 is made up of 17 amino acids. Per the germline V gene, CDR1 is SGHNT and CDR2 is YYREEE (reference sequence). Between the trimmed V and J ends, which lost 8 bases and 1 base, there was a span of 24 bases. The CDR3 region is CASLSDGGGSIQETQYF. CDR3 sequence (DNA): TGTGCCAGTCTCTCTGATGGGGGCGGGAGCATCCAAGAGACCCAGTACTTC.

V is TRBV19 and J is TRBJ1-2; D ambiguous. The CDR3 covers 14 residues. With 5 bases removed from V and 4 bases from J, the gap between germline ends came to 14 bases. CDR1 is LNHDA, CDR2 SQIVND, per germline (reference sequence). The CDR3 DNA sequence: TGTGCCAGTAGTCCACACGAATCCTTCTATGGCTACACCTTC. It yields the protein CASSPHESFYGYTF.

The V gene is TRBV6-5, the J gene TRBJ1-5; no clear D. Germline V lookup: CDR1 MNHEY, CDR2 SVGAGI. This CDR3 region has 14 residues. With 8 bases removed from V and 1 base from J, the gap between germline ends came to 12 bases. CDR3 nucleotide sequence: TGTGCCAGCCAATACATACCCAGCAATCAGCCCCAGCATTTT. It specifies CASQYIPSNQPQHF.

The chain uses TRBV7-2 and TRBJ2-7; TRBD2 matches 9 bases. The germline V gene has CDR1 SGHTA and CDR2 FQGNSA. J gave up 5 bases and V 6 bases, and 5 bases lay outside the gene matches. This CDR3 contains 13 residues. The CDR3 sequence is CASSSGLANEQYF. In DNA, the CDR3 is TGTGCCAGCAGTTCCGGACTAGCGAACGAGCAGTACTTC.

The rearrangement links TRBV24-1 to TRBJ2-1; 13 bases align to TRBD2. CDR3 length: 18 residues. The ends lost 4 bases at V and 2 bases at J; junction bases unmatched: 7. The germline V gene has CDR1 KGHDR and CDR2 SFDVKD. The CDR3 coding sequence is TGTGCCACCAGTGAACCCTGGACTAGCGGGAGCCCCTACAATGAGCAGTTCTTC. This gives the protein CATSEPWTSGSPYNEQFF.

This chain connects TRBV5-6 to TRBJ2-7; D unclear. The V gene lost 4 bases and the J gene lost 0 bases, with 11 bases spanning the gap. In germline, CDR1 is SGHDT, CDR2 YYEEEE. This CDR3 has 14 amino acids. The CDR3 loop is CASSPAVSSYEQYF. The CDR3 DNA is TGTGCCAGCAGCCCTGCTGTGAGCTCCTACGAGCAGTACTTC.

The CDR3 reads CASSVEARQGGNTEAFF. In DNA form, the CDR3 reads TGTGCCAGCAGCGTAGAGGCCCGACAGGGGGGGAACACTGAAGCTTTCTTT. The chain combines TRBV9 with TRBJ1-1; TRBD1 matches at 9 bases. The CDR3 length is 17 residues. J lost 1 base, V lost 0 bases, and 7 bases had no gene match. From germline, CDR1 is SGDLS and CDR2 YYNGEE.

This clone was found once. The chain has TRBV7-2 and TRBJ1-2; D is ambiguous. Trimming pared 1 base from V and 7 bases from J, leaving 13 bases between. Looked up from germline, CDR1 is SGHTA and CDR2 is FQGNSA. The CDR3 sequence is 14 residues long. In DNA form, the CDR3 reads TGTGCCAGCAGCTTAGAAGAATGGGCCGCTGGCTACACCTTC. Protein: CASSLEEWAAGYTF.

The chain joins TRBV11-2 to TRBJ2-2, with no clear D. V lost 2 bases and J 6 bases, leaving 13 bases between the germline ends. Germline values: CDR1 SGHAT, CDR2 FQNNGV. This CDR3 spans 15 amino acids. The CDR3 DNA follows: TGTGCCAGCAGCTTATCTCTACCAAGTTCCGGGGAGCTGTTTTTT. This sequence encodes CASSLSLPSSGELFF.

V usage is TRBV10-3 and J usage is TRBJ2-7; 8 nucleotides agree with TRBD1. Germline CDR1 is ENHRY and CDR2 is SYGVKD. The CDR3 consists of 13 residues. Trimming removed 10 bases from V and 3 bases from J; junction bases left unmatched: 8. CDR3 loop: CATADREIYEQYF. CDR3 nucleotides: TGTGCCACAGCGGACAGGGAAATCTACGAGCAGTACTTC.

The chain couples TRBV5-5 to TRBJ2-1; D is unresolved. Germline values: CDR1 SGHKS, CDR2 YYEKEE (reference sequence). V lost 3 bases to trimming and J lost 2 bases, with 12 bases between them. This CDR3 is built from 15 residues. The CDR3 DNA follows: TGTGCCAGCAGCTCGAGGAGCACAACCTACAATGAGCAGTTCTTC. It encodes CASSSRSTTYNEQFF. Supplemented by reference TRBV5-5 and TRBJ2-1, the full variable domain reads DAGVTQSPTHLIKTRGQQVTLRCSPISGHKSVSWYQQVLGQGPQFIFQYYEKEERGRGNFPDRFSARQFPNYSSELNVNALLLGDSALYLCASSSRSTTYNEQFFGPGTRLTVL.

The rearrangement joins TRBV6-2 or TRBV6-3 to TRBJ2-7, with TRBD2 identical over 8 bases. Germline lookup yields CDR1 MNHEY and CDR2 SVGEGT. The CDR3 is 15 residues long. Trimming took 2 bases from V and 2 from J; bases not matched to a gene: 5. This chain's CDR3 is CASSYQPGGAYEQYF. The CDR3, as DNA: TGTGCCAGCAGTTACCAACCGGGGGGGGCCTACGAGCAGTACTTC.

This clone was observed a single time. Here the CDR3 DNA reads TGTGCCAGCAGTGGGACAGGGGGCTATCACGAGCAGTACTTC. This codes for CASSGTGGYHEQYF. V usage is TRBV2 and J usage is TRBJ2-7; TRBD1 agrees at 11 bases. This CDR3 comprises 14 residues. After removal of 4 bases from V and 5 bases from J, the junction contained 4 bases not matched to a gene. The germline gives CDR1 SNHLY, CDR2 FYNNEI.

V and J are TRBV2 and TRBJ1-5; D not resolved. The V end lost 0 bases, the J end lost 1 base, and 13 bases lay between the germline ends. The CDR3 length is 17 residues. Germline V lookup: CDR1 SNHLY, CDR2 FYNNEI. The CDR3, as DNA: TGTGCCAGCAGTGAAGCCCCATTATGGGCGAGCAATCAGCCCCAGCATTTT. Protein sequence: CASSEAPLWASNQPQHF.

This chain uses TRBV4-3 with TRBJ1-1; tentatively, D is TRBD1 (5 bases). Trimming removed 0 bases at V and 5 bases at J, with 19 bases between. Germline V gene sequence: CDR1 LGHNA, CDR2 YSLEER. This CDR3 region has 17 residues. The CDR3 here is CASSQDPTLRGGTEAFF. In DNA form, the CDR3 reads TGCGCCAGCAGCCAAGATCCTACCCTTCGTGGGGGGACTGAAGCTTTCTTT.

V gene TRBV3-1 (or the pseudogene TRBV3-2) combines with J gene TRBJ2-1; 8 nucleotides line up with TRBD1. Trimming at V came to 2 bases and at J to 9 bases, leaving 12 bases not matched to a gene. Germline CDR1 reads LGHDT; CDR2 reads YNNKEL (reference sequence). The CDR3 loop spans 16 amino acids. The CDR3: CASSQPDRGRGSEQFF. DNA for the CDR3: TGTGCCAGCAGCCAACCTGACAGGGGTCGCGGAAGTGAGCAGTTCTTC.

The DNA of the CDR3 is TGCGCCAGCAGCACAGGGGACACTTACGAGCAGTACTTC. It yields the protein CASSTGDTYEQYF. V and J are TRBV5-1 and TRBJ2-7; 7 nucleotides match TRBD1. The CDR3 length is 13 residues. J gave up 4 bases and V 4 bases, and 5 bases lay outside the gene matches. The germline V gene encodes CDR1 SGHRS and CDR2 YFSETQ.

A remark on this clone: One junction end does not reproduce the germline sequence, and a read error may be involved. The J gene is TRBJ2-2, the V gene TRBV29-1; TRBD1 matches 10 bases. Germline-derived CDR1 and CDR2 are SQVTM and ANQGSEA. CDR3 length: 16 amino acids. The CDR3 region is CSVKDRGRTSTGELFF. In DNA form, the CDR3 reads TGCAGCGTTAAAGACAGGGGGCGAACGAGCACCGGGGAGCTGTTTTTT.